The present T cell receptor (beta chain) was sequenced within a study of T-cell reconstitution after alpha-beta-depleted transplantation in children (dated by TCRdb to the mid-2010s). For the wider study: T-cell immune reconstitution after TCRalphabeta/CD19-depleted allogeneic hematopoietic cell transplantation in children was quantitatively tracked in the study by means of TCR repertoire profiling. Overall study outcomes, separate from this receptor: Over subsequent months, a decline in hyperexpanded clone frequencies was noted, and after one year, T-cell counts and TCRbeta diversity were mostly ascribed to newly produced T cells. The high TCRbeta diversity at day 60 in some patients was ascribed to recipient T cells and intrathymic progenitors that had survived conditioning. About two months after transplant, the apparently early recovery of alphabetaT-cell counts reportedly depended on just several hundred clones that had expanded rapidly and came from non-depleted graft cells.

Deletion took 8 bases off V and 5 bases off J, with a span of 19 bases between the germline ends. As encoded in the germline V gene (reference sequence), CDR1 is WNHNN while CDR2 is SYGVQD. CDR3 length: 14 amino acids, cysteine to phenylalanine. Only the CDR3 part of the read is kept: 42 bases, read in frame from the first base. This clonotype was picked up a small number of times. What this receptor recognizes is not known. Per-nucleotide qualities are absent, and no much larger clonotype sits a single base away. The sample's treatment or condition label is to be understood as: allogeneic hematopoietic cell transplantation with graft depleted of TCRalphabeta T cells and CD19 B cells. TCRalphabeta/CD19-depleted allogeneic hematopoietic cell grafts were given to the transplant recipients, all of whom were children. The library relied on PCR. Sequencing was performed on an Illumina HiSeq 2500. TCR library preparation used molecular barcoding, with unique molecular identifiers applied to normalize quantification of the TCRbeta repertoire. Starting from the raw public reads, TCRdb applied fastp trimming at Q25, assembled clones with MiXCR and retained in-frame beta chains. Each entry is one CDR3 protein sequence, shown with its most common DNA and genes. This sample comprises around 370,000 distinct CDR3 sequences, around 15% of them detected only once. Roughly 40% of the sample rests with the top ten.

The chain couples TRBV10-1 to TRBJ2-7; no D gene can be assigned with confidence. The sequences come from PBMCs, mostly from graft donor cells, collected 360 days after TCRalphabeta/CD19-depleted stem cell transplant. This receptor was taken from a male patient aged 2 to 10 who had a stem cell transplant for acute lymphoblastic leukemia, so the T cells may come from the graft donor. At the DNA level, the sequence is TGCGCCAGCTTCTTTCCGGCCCTGGGCCACGAGCAGTACTTC. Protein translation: CASFFPALGHEQYF.